Only a few counts were recorded for the clone carrying this T cell receptor (beta chain). This entry is derived from a study of CD8+ T cells in alopecia areata. Extracted RNA was reverse transcribed into cDNA, the sequencing template. The method was immunoSEQ multiplex PCR; TCRdb's version includes in-frame clones alone and lacks a portion of them. The repertoire holds over 150,000 clones, with over 55% as singletons. From germline, CDR1 is SQVTM and CDR2 ANQGSEA. This CDR3 is built from 14 residues. The V and J ends lost 5 bases and 2 bases respectively, with 15 bases between them. This specimen consisted of CD4+ T cells sorted from blood, obtained at week 0. The chain carries TRBV29-1 and TRBJ1-2; tentative D call: TRBD1 (5 bases). This TCR derives from a human donor with alopecia areata. The CDR3 is CSVTGGDGNYGYTF. The CDR3 nucleotides read TGCAGCGTTACCGGGGGGGACGGGAACTATGGCTACACCTTC.